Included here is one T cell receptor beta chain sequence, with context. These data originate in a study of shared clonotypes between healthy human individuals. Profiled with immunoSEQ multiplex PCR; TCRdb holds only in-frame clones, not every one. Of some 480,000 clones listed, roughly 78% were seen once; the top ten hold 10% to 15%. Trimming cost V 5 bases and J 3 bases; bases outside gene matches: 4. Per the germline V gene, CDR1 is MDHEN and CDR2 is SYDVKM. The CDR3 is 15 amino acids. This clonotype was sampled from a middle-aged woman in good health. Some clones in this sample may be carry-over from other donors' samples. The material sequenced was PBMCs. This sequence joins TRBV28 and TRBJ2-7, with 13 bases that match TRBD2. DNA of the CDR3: TGTGCCAGCAGTCGCGGGACTAGCGGGAACTACGAGCAGTACTTC. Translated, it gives CASSRGTSGNYEQYF.